This T cell receptor beta chain emerged from a study of blood T cells in healthy people across ages. Study-level findings and limits: Getting older went along with TCR beta diversity per million T cells dropping roughly linearly.

The second PCR ran roughly 7 to 12 cycles with a sample-barcoded 5' primer and J-beta primers. TCRdb re-derived calls from the 5' RACE reads in MiXCR, one entry per CDR3 protein. The data show fewer than 2 million distinct CDR3 sequences, approximately 39% seen once. The sample holds a few counts of this clonotype. Its specificity is unknown. One end of the junction does not line up with germline, which may come from a read error. CDR3 size: 12 residues. Per germline, CDR1 SGHTA and CDR2 FQGNSA. This TCR derives from a human donor in good health. This sequence joins TRBV7-2 and TRBJ2-3, with D possibly called TRBD1 or TRBD2 (5 bases each). The material sequenced was blood. CDR3 amino acids: CASSLAGKEQYF. The CDR3, as DNA: TGTGCCAGCAGCCTAGCAGGGAAGGAGCAGTATTTT.